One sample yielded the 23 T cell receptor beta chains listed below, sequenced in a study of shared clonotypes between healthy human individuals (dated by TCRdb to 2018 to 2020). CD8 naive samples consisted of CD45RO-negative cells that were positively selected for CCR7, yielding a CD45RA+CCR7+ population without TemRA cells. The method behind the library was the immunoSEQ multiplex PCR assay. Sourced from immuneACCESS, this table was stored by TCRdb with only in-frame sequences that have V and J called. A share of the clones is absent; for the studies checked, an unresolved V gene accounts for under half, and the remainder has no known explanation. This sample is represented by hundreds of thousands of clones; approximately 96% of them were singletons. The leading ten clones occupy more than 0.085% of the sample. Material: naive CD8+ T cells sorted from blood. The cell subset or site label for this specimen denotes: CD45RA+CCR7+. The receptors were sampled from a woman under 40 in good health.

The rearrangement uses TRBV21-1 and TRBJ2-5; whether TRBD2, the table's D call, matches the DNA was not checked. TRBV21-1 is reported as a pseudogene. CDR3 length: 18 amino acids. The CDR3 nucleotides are TGTGCCAGCAGCACCCACTTGGAGTTGCGGGAGGGGCAGGAGACCCAGTACTTC. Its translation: CASSTHLELREGQETQYF.

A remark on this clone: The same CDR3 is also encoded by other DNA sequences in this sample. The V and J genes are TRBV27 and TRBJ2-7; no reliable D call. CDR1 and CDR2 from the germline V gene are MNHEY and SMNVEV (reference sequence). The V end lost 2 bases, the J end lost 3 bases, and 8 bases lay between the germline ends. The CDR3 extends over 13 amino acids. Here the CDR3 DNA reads TGTGCCAGCAGTTTAGGGCCCTTCTACGAGCAGTACTTC. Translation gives CASSLGPFYEQYF.

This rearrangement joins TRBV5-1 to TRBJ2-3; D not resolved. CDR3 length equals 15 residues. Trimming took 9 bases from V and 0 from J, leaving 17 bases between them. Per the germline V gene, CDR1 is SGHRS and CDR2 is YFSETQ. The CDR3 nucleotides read TGCGCCATCCGATATGATGACACTAGCACAGATACGCAGTATTTT. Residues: CAIRYDDTSTDTQYF.

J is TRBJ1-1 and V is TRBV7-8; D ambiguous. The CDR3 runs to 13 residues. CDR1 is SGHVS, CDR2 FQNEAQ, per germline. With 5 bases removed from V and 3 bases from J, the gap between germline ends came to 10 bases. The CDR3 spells CASSPPGDTEAFF. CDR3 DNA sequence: TGTGCCAGCAGCCCTCCCGGGGACACTGAAGCTTTCTTT.

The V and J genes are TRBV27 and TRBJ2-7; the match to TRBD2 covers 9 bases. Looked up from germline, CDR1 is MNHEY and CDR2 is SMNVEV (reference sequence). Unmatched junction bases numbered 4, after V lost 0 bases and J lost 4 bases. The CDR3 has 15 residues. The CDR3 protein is CASSLSLAGSYEQYF. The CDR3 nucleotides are TGTGCCAGCAGTTTATCTCTAGCGGGAAGTTACGAGCAGTACTTC.

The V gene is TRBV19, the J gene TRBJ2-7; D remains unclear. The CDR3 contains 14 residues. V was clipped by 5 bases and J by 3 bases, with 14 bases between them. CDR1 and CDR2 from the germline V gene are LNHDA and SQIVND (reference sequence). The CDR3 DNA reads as TGTGCCAGTAGTGCCTCGGGTGTCGGCTACGAGCAGTACTTC. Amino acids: CASSASGVGYEQYF. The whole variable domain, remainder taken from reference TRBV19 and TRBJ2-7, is DGGITQSPKYLFRKEGQNVTLSCEQNLNHDAMYWYRQDPGQGLRLIYYSQIVNDFQKGDIAEGYSVSREKKESFPLTVTSAQKNPTAFYLCASSASGVGYEQYFGPGTRLTVT.

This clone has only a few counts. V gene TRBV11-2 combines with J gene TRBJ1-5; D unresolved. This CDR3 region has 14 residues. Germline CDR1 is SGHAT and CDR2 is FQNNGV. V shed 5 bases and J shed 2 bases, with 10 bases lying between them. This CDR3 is CASSPSMGNQPQHF. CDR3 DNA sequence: TGTGCCAGCAGCCCATCTATGGGCAATCAGCCCCAGCATTTT.

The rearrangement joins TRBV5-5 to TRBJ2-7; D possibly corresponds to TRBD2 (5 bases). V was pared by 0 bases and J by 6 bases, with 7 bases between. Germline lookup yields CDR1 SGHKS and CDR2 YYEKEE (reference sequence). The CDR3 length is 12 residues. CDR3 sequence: CASSLGGSEQYF. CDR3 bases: TGTGCCAGCAGCTTGGGAGGGAGCGAGCAGTACTTC.

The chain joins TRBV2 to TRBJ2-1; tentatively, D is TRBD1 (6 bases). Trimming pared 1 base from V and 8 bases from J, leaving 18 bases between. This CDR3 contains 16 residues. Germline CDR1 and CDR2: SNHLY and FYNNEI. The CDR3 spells CASSEDLRGSADEQFF. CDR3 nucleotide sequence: TGTGCCAGCAGTGAAGACCTCAGGGGTTCCGCCGATGAGCAGTTCTTC. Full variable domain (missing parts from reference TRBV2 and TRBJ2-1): EPEVTQTPSHQVTQMGQEVILRCVPISNHLYFYWYRQILGQKVEFLVSFYNNEISEKSEIFDDQFSVERPDGSNFTLKIRSTKLEDSAMYFCASSEDLRGSADEQFFGPGTRLTVL.

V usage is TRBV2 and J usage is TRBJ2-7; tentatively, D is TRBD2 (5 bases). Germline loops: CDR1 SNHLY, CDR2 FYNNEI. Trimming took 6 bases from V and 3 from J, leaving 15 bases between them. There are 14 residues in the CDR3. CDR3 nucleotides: TGTGCCAGCAGCAGTCGGGGAAGTAACTACGAGCAGTACTTC. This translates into CASSSRGSNYEQYF.

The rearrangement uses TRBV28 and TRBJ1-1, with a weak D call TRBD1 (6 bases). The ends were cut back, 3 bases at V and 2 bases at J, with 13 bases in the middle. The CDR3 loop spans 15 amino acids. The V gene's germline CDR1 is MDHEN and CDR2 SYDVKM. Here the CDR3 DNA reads TGTGCCAGCAGTTTGCATCCGGGGGGCAACACTGAAGCTTTCTTT. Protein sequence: CASSLHPGGNTEAFF. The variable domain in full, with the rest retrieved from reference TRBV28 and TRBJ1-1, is DVKVTQSSRYLVKRTGEKVFLECVQDMDHENMFWYRQDPGLGLRLIYFSYDVKMKEKGDIPEGYSVSREKKERFSLILESASTNQTSMYLCASSLHPGGNTEAFFGQGTRLTVV.

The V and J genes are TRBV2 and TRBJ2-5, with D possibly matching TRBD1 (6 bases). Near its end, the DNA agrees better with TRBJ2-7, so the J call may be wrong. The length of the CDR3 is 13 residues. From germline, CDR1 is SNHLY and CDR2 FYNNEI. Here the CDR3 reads CASTKGVGDEQYF. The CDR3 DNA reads TGTGCCAGCACTAAGGGGGTAGGGGACGAGCAGTACTTC.

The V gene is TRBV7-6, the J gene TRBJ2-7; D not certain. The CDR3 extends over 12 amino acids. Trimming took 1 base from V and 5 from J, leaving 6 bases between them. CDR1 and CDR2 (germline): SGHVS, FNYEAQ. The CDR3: CASSLVTHEQYF. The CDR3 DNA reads TGTGCCAGCAGCTTAGTAACCCACGAGCAGTACTTC.

CDR3 sequence: CASSENRGNTIYF. The DNA of the CDR3 is TGTGCCAGCAGTGAAAACAGGGGAAACACCATATATTTT. The V call is TRBV27, the J call TRBJ1-3, with D maybe TRBD1 (5 bases). Germline CDR1 is MNHEY and CDR2 is SMNVEV (reference sequence). CDR3 length equals 13 residues. Trimming left V 5 bases short and J 4 bases short, with 9 bases between.

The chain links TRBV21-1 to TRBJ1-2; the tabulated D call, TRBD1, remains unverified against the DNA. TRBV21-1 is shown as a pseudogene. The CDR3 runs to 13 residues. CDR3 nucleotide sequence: TGTGCCAGCAGCAACGACAGGGACTATGGCTACACCTTC. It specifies CASSNDRDYGYTF.

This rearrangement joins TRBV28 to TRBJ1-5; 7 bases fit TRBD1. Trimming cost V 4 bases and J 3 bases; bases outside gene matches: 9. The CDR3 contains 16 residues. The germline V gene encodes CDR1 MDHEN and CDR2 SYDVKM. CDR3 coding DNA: TGTGCCAGCAGTTATACCGGGACAGCCTACAATCAGCCCCAGCATTTT. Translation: CASSYTGTAYNQPQHF.

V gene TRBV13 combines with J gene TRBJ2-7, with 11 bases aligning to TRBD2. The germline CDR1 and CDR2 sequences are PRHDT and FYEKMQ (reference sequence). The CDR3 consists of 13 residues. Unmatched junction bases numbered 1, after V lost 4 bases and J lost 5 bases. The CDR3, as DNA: TGTGCCAGCAGCTCGGGACTAGCGGACGAGCAGTACTTC. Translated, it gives CASSSGLADEQYF.

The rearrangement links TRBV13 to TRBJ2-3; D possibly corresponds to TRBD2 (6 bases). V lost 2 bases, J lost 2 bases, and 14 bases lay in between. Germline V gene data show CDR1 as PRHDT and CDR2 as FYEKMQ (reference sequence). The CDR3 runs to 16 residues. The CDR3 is CASSLRSGPFTDTQYF. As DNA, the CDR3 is TGTGCCAGCAGCTTAAGGAGCGGGCCCTTCACAGATACGCAGTATTTT.

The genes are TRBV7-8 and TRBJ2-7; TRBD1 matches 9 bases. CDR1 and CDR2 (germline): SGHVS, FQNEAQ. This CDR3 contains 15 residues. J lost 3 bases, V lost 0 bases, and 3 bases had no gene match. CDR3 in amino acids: CASSLAGTGNYEQYF. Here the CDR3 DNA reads TGTGCCAGCAGCTTAGCCGGGACAGGGAACTACGAGCAGTACTTC.

Written as DNA, the CDR3 is TGTGCCAGCAGTTTACTCATAGGGACAGGGGGCGATGGCTACACCTTC. Protein product: CASSLLIGTGGDGYTF. The rearrangement links TRBV28 to TRBJ1-2, with 12 bases aligning to TRBD1. Per germline, CDR1 MDHEN and CDR2 SYDVKM. The ends lost 2 bases at V and 6 bases at J; junction bases unmatched: 7. This CDR3 spans 16 amino acids.

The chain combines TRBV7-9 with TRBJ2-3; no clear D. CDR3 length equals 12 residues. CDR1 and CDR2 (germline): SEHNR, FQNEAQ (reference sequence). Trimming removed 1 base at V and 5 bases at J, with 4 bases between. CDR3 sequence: CASSLEGDTQYF. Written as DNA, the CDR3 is TGTGCCAGCAGCTTAGAAGGAGATACGCAGTATTTT.

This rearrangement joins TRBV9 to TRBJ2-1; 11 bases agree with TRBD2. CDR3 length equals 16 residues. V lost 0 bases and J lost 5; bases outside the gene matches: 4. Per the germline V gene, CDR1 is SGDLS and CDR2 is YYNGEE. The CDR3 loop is CASSVEGLAEHNEQFF. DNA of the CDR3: TGTGCCAGCAGCGTAGAGGGACTAGCGGAACACAATGAGCAGTTCTTC. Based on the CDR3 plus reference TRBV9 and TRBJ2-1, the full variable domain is DSGVTQTPKHLITATGQRVTLRCSPRSGDLSVYWYQQSLDQGLQFLIQYYNGEERAKGNILERFSAQQFPDLHSELNLSSLELGDSALYFCASSVEGLAEHNEQFFGPGTRLTVL.

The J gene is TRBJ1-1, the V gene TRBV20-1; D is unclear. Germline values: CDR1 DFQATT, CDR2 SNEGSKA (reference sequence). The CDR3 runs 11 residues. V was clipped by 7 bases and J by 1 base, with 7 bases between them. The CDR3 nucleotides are TGCAGTGTGGAATGGAACACTGAAGCTTTCTTT. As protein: CSVEWNTEAFF.